The rows below give T cell receptor beta chains drawn from one sample of a study of cytomegalovirus exposure and HLA in healthy donors. The method was immunoSEQ multiplex PCR; TCRdb's version includes in-frame clones alone and lacks a portion of them. The data show around 100,000 clones, with 70% to 80% seen just once and 15% to 20% held by the top ten. Sequencing was carried out using PBMCs. The receptors shown here come from a woman aged 60-70 years in good health and CMV-seropositive. CDR3s include the opening cysteine and the closing phenylalanine or tryptophan. D genes are given only for firm matches. The size field is filled for only some rows; it gives once, few, many or a size class.

CDR3 protein	CDR3 DNA	D gene	clone size	J gene	V gene
CASSVDYKNIQYF	TGTGCCAGCAGCGTGGACTACAAAAACATTCAGTACTTC	.	.	TRBJ2-4	TRBV6-1
CASSSTGVGETQYF	TGTGCCAGCAGCTCTACAGGGGTCGGAGAGACCCAGTACTTC	TRBD1	.	TRBJ2-5	TRBV7-9
CASSPGANEQFF	TGTGCCAGCAGCCCGGGAGCTAATGAGCAGTTCTTC	.	.	TRBJ2-1	TRBV9
CATKWDRGNSPLHF	TGTGCCACCAAGTGGGACAGGGGAAATTCACCCCTCCACTTT	TRBD1	.	TRBJ1-6	TRBV2
CASSLGTVGQPQHF	TGTGCCAGCAGTTTAGGTACAGTAGGTCAGCCCCAGCATTTT	.	.	TRBJ1-5	TRBV27
CASSEAGQSGELFF	TGTGCCAGCAGTGAGGCTGGACAATCCGGGGAGCTGTTTTTT	.	.	TRBJ2-2	TRBV6-1
CASSREETGGGGYTF	TGTGCCAGCAGCCGCGAAGAGACAGGGGGCGGTGGCTACACCTTC	TRBD1	few	TRBJ1-2	TRBV7-6
CASSQASTVSYEQYF	TGCGCCAGCAGCCAAGCTTCAACAGTTTCCTACGAGCAGTACTTC	.	.	TRBJ2-7	TRBV4-1
CASSSDRGSETQYF	TGTGCCAGCAGTTCCGACAGGGGTTCGGAGACCCAGTACTTC	TRBD1	.	TRBJ2-5	TRBV27
CASSFMTGWSYEQYF	TGTGCCAGCAGCTTTATGACAGGGTGGTCCTACGAGCAGTACTTC	TRBD1	once	TRBJ2-7	TRBV7-9
CAWSLSGQPQHF	TGTGCCTGGAGCCTCTCTGGCCAGCCCCAGCATTTT	.	.	TRBJ1-5	TRBV30
CASSWGTGAEEKLFF	TGTGCCAGCAGTTGGGGCACAGGGGCGGAGGAAAAACTGTTTTTT	TRBD1	.	TRBJ1-4	TRBV6-1
CAWRAQPGQPQHF	TGTGCCTGGAGGGCCCAGCCGGGACAGCCCCAGCATTTT	.	.	TRBJ1-5	TRBV30
CASSENQGGSDTEAFF	TGCGCCAGCAGTGAGAACCAGGGAGGGTCGGACACTGAAGCTTTCTTT	.	.	TRBJ1-1	TRBV10-1
CASSLVAGDTEAFF	TGCGCCAGCAGCTTGGTGGCAGGGGATACTGAAGCTTTCTTT	.	few	TRBJ1-1	TRBV5-1
CASIPGGSNTEAFF	TGTGCCAGCATCCCCGGGGGATCGAACACTGAAGCTTTCTTT	.	.	TRBJ1-1	TRBV11-1
CASSPQGGYSNQPQHF	TGTGCCAGCAGTCCCCAAGGGGGCTATAGCAATCAGCCCCAGCATTTT	TRBD1	.	TRBJ1-5	TRBV28
CSALSGVAPGYNEQFF	TGCAGCGCATTGTCGGGGGTGGCCCCGGGGTACAATGAGCAGTTCTTC	.	.	TRBJ2-1	TRBV29-1
CASSRQGEGIQYF	TGTGCCAGCAGCCGACAGGGGGAGGGCATTCAGTACTTC	TRBD1	.	TRBJ2-4	TRBV6-1
CASSPLGTGELFF	TGCGCCAGCAGCCCCCTAGGCACCGGGGAGCTGTTTTTT	.	.	TRBJ2-2	TRBV4-1
CAWSSPEADTGELFF	TGTGCCTGGAGTTCCCCAGAGGCGGACACCGGGGAGCTGTTTTTT	.	.	TRBJ2-2	TRBV30
CASSQDGVAPEAFF	TGTGCCAGCAGCCAAGACGGGGTTGCCCCTGAAGCTTTCTTT	.	.	TRBJ1-1	TRBV4-2
CASSEALGAGEFEQYF	TGTGCCAGCAGTGAAGCTTTGGGAGCGGGGGAGTTCGAGCAGTACTTC	TRBD2	.	TRBJ2-7	TRBV2
CAWSPGLFSNQPQHF	TGTGCCTGGAGTCCAGGACTGTTTAGCAATCAGCCCCAGCATTTT	.	few	TRBJ1-5	TRBV30
CASSFGTGATDTQYF	TGTGCCAGCAGCTTCGGGACAGGGGCCACAGATACGCAGTATTTT	TRBD1	.	TRBJ2-3	TRBV13
CASSLTGGVGETQYF	TGTGCCAGCAGCTTAACAGGGGGCGTCGGGGAGACCCAGTACTTC	TRBD1	.	TRBJ2-5	TRBV7-9
CANGGENYGYTF	TGTGCCAACGGAGGGGAAAACTATGGCTACACCTTC	.	few	TRBJ1-2	TRBV7-9
CAWSTWALGGKLFF	TGTGCCTGGAGTACATGGGCCCTAGGAGGAAAACTGTTTTTT	.	.	TRBJ1-4	TRBV30
CASSYKGTGNQPQHF	TGTGCCAGCAGTTACAAGGGGACAGGGAATCAGCCCCAGCATTTT	TRBD1	.	TRBJ1-5	TRBV6-5
CASSAGDRPQHF	TGTGCCAGCAGCGCAGGGGATCGGCCCCAGCATTTT	.	.	TRBJ1-5	TRBV5-6
CASSLGTGNTEAFF	TGTGCCAGCAGTCTCGGGACAGGGAACACTGAAGCTTTCTTT	TRBD1	.	TRBJ1-1	TRBV2
CASSLASSTDTQYF	TGTGCCAGCAGCTTAGCGAGTAGCACAGATACGCAGTATTTT	.	once	TRBJ2-3	TRBV7-6
CASRRTSGAQDTQYF	TGTGCCAGCAGGAGGACTAGCGGGGCCCAAGATACGCAGTATTTT	TRBD2	.	TRBJ2-3	TRBV6-1
CASSAGTGTTRYTF	TGTGCCAGTAGCGCCGGGACAGGGACCACTCGCTACACCTTC	TRBD1	once	TRBJ1-2	TRBV19
CASSVPGGSEKLFF	TGTGCCAGCAGCGTACCAGGGGGCAGTGAAAAACTGTTTTTT	TRBD1	once	TRBJ1-4	TRBV9
CASSVVGQGLIEGYTF	TGTGCCAGCAGCGTAGTCGGACAGGGGCTAATCGAGGGCTACACCTTC	TRBD1	.	TRBJ1-2	TRBV9
CSVAQGYKVEQYF	TGCAGCGTGGCCCAGGGGTATAAGGTCGAGCAGTACTTC	.	.	TRBJ2-7	TRBV29-1
CATQIRTGELFF	TGTGCCACCCAGATACGCACCGGGGAGCTGTTTTTT	.	.	TRBJ2-2	TRBV5-4
CASGLPQALNQPQHF	TGTGCCAGTGGCCTTCCGCAGGCGCTTAATCAGCCCCAGCATTTT	.	.	TRBJ1-5	TRBV19
CATSRGGDRGTGELFF	TGTGCCACCAGCAGAGGGGGGGATCGGGGCACCGGGGAGCTGTTTTTT	.	.	TRBJ2-2	TRBV15
CAWRKREGRETQYF	TGTGCCTGGAGGAAGCGGGAGGGCCGAGAGACCCAGTACTTC	TRBD2	.	TRBJ2-5	TRBV30